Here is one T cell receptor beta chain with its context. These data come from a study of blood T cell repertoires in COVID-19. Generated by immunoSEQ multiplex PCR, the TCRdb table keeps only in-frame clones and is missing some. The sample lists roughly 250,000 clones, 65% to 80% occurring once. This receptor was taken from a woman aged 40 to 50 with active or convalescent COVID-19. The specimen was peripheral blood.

CDR3 sequence (DNA): TGTGCCAGCACCCAGGGGGGCTCCTATAATTCACCCCTCCACTTT. Protein: CASTQGGSYNSPLHF. The chain joins TRBV28 to TRBJ1-6; TRBD1 aligns across 7 bases. With V trimmed by 7 bases and J by 0 bases, 3 bases remained unmatched. CDR3 length: 15 amino acids. The germline gives CDR1 MDHEN, CDR2 SYDVKM.